This T cell receptor (beta chain) originates from a study of regulatory T cells in long-lasting Graves disease. Arm-PCR of CDR3 regions with iRepertoire HTBI primers generated TCR beta libraries. From the multiplex PCR reads, TCRdb called clonotypes with MiXCR, one entry per CDR3 protein. Here the sample spans hundreds of thousands of distinct CDR3 sequences, 30% being singletons. There are many counts of this clonotype. The CDR3 is made up of 15 amino acids. CDR1 SNHLY and CDR2 FYNNEI come from the germline V gene. Trimming at V came to 7 bases and at J to 5 bases, leaving 13 bases not matched to a gene. Time point: persistent/refractory GD, antithyroid drugs over 5 years with positive TRAb. Following extraction of RNA from PBMCs, that RNA was used to make the TCR library.

The chain carries TRBV2 and TRBJ2-5, with 7 bases fitting TRBD2. This TCR was recovered from a female donor with Graves disease. The sequenced sample was peripheral blood mononuclear cells (PBMCs), obtained when the disease was refractory, from a patient treated with antithyroid drugs. The CDR3 DNA is TGTGCCAGCAATAACCGGGGGGACCCCGGGGAGACCCAGTACTTC. Amino acids: CASNNRGDPGETQYF.